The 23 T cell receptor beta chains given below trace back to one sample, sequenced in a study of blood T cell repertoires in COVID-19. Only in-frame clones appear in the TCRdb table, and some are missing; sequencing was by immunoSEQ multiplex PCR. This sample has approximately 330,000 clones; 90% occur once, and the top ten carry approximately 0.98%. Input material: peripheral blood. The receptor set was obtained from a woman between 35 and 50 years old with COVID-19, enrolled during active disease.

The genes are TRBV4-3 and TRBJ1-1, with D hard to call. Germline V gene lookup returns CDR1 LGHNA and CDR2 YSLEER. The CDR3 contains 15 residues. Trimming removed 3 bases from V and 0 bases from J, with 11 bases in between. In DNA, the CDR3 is TGCGCCAGCAGCCATCGTCACCCTATGAACACTGAAGCTTTCTTT. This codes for CASSHRHPMNTEAFF.

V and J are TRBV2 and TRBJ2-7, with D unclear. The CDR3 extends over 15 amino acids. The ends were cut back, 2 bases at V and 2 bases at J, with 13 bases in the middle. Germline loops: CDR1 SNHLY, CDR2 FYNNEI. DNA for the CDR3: TGTGCCAGCAGTGAATGGAATGACAAAACCTACGAGCAGTACTTC. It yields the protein CASSEWNDKTYEQYF.

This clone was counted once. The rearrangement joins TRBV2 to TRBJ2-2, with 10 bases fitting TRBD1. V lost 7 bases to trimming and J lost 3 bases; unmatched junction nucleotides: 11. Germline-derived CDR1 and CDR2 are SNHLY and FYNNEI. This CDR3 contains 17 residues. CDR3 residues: CASTLRWGTGDTGELFF. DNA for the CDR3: TGTGCCAGCACTCTACGGTGGGGGACAGGGGACACCGGGGAGCTGTTTTTT.

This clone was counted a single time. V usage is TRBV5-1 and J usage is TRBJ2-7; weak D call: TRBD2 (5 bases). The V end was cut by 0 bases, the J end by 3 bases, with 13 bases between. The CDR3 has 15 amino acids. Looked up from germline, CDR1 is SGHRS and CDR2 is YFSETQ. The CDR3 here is CASSLGFGLHYEQYF. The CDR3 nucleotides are TGCGCCAGCAGCTTGGGGTTCGGACTGCACTACGAGCAGTACTTC. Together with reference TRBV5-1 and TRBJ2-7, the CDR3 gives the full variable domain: KAGVTQTPRYLIKTRGQQVTLSCSPISGHRSVSWYQQTPGQGLQFLFEYFSETQRNKGNFPGRFSGRQFSNSRSEMNVSTLELGDSALYLCASSLGFGLHYEQYFGPGTRLTVT.

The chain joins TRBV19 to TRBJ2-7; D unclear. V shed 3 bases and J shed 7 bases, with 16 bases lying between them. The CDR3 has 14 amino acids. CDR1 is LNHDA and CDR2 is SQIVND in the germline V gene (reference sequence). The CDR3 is CASSIMLEYSEQYF. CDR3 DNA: TGTGCCAGTAGTATTATGCTGGAGTATTCGGAGCAGTACTTC. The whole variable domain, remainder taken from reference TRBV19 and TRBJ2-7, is DGGITQSPKYLFRKEGQNVTLSCEQNLNHDAMYWYRQDPGQGLRLIYYSQIVNDFQKGDIAEGYSVSREKKESFPLTVTSAQKNPTAFYLCASSIMLEYSEQYFGPGTRLTVT.

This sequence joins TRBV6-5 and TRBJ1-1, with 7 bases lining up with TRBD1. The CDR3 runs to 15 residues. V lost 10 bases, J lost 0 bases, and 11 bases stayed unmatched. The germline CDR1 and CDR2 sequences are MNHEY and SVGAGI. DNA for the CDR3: TGTGCCACTTCCCGGGACAGACTCCTGAACACTGAAGCTTTCTTT. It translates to CATSRDRLLNTEAFF.

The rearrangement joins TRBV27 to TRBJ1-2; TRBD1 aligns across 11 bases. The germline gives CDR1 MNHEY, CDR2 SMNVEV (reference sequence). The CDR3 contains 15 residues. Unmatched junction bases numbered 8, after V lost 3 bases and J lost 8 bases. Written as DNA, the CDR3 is TGTGCCAGCAGTTTCGGGGGACAGGGGGGATTAGGCTACACCTTC. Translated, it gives CASSFGGQGGLGYTF.

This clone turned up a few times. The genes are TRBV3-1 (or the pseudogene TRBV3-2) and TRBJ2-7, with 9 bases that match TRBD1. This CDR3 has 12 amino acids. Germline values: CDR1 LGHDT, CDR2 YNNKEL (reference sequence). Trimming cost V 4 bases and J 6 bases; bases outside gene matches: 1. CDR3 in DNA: TGTGCCAGCAGCCCGGACAGGGGCGAGCAGTACTTC. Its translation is CASSPDRGEQYF.

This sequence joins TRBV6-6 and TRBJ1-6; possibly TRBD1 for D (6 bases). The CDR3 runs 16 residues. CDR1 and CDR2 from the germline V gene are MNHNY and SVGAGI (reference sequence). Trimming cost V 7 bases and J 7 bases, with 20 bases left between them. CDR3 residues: CASKSTTTGDNSPLHF. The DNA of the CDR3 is TGTGCCAGCAAATCAACCACGACAGGCGACAATTCACCCCTCCACTTT.

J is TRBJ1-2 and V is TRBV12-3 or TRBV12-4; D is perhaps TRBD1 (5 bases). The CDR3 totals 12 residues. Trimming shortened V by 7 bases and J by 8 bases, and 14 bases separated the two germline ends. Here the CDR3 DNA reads TGTGCCAGCATCGGACCCCCAGGGGGCTACACCTTC. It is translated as CASIGPPGGYTF.

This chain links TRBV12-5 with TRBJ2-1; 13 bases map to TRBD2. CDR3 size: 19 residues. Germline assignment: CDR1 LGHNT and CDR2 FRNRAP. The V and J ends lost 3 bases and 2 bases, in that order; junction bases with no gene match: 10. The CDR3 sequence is CASGFKTGLAGATYNEQFF. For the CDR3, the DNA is TGTGCTAGTGGTTTCAAAACCGGACTAGCGGGGGCCACCTACAATGAGCAGTTCTTC.

The CDR3 region has the DNA TGTGCCAGCAGCTTATTAGCGGGGGGCATCCACAATGAGCAGTTCTTC. It specifies CASSLLAGGIHNEQFF. The rearrangement links TRBV7-2 to TRBJ2-1, with 10 bases fitting TRBD2. The CDR3 sequence is 16 residues long. V shed 2 bases, J shed 5 bases, and the junction held 6 bases outside the gene matches. CDR1 and CDR2 (germline): SGHTA, FQGNSA.

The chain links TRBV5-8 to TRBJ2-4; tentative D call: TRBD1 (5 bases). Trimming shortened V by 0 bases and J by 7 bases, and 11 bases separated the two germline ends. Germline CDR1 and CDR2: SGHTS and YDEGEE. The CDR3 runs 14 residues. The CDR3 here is CASSLERGRNIQYF. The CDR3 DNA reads TGTGCCAGCAGCTTGGAAAGGGGTCGGAACATTCAGTACTTC.

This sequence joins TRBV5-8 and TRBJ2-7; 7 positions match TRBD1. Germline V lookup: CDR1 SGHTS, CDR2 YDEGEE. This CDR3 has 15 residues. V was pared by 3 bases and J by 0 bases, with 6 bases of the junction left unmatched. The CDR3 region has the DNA TGTGCCAGCAGCTGGGGACAGTATTACTCCTACGAGCAGTACTTC. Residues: CASSWGQYYSYEQYF.

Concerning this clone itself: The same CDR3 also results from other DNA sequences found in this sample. CDR3 sequence reads: CAWSVRRGNTEAFF. CDR3 sequence (DNA): TGTGCCTGGAGTGTACGTCGGGGGAACACTGAAGCTTTCTTT. The V gene is TRBV30, the J gene TRBJ1-1, with D uncertain. This CDR3 is built from 14 residues. Germline V gives CDR1 GTSNPN, CDR2 SVGIG (reference sequence). Trimming removed 0 bases at V and 1 base at J, with 9 bases between.

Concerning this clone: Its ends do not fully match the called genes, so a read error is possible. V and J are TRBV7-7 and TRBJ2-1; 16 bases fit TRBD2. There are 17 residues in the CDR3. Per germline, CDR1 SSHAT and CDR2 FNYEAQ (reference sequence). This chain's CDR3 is CASSLGPGLAGGNEQFF. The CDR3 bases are TGTGCTAGCAGCTTAGGGCCGGGACTAGCGGGAGGGAATGAGCAGTTCTTC.

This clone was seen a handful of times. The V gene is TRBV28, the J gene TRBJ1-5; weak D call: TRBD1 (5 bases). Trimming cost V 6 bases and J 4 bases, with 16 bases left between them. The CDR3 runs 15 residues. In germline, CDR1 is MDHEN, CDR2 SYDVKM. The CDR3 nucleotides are TGTGCCAGCAGGGCTGACGGGGGGAAAAATCAGCCCCAGCATTTT. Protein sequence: CASRADGGKNQPQHF.

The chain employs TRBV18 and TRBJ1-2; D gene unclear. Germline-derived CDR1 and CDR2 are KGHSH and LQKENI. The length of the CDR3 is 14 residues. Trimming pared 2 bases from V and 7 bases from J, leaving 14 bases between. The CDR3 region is CASSPFPRGGGYTF. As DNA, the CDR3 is TGTGCCAGCTCACCATTCCCTCGGGGTGGTGGCTACACCTTC.

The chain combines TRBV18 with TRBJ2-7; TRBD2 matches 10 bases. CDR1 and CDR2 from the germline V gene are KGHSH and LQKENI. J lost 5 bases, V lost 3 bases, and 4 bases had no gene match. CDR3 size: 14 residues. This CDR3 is CASSPGLAGDEQYF. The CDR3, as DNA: TGTGCCAGCTCACCTGGGCTAGCGGGAGACGAGCAGTACTTC.

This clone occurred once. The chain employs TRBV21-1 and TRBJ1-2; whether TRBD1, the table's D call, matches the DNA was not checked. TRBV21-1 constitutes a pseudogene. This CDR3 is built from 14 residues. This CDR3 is CASSPRSQGNGYTF. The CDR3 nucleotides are TGTGCCAGCAGCCCCAGGTCACAGGGGAATGGCTACACCTTC.

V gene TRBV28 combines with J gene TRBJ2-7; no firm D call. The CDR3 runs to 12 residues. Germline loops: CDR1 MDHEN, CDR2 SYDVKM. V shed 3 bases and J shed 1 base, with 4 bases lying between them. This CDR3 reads CASSFQSYEQYF. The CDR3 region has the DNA TGTGCCAGCAGTTTTCAGTCCTACGAGCAGTACTTC.

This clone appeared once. Here the CDR3 reads CASSQQTWTAGNTIYF. As DNA, the CDR3 is TGCGCCAGCAGCCAACAAACTTGGACAGCCGGAAACACCATATATTTT. The V gene is TRBV4-1, the J gene TRBJ1-3, with D possibly TRBD1 on 6 matching bases. This CDR3 contains 16 residues. Germline lookup yields CDR1 MGHRA and CDR2 YSYEKL. V lost 2 bases to trimming and J lost 4 bases, with 15 bases between them.

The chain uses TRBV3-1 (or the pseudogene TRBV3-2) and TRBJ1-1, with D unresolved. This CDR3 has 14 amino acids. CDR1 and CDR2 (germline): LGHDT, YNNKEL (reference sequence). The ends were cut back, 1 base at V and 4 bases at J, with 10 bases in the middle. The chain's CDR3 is CASSQAHGITEAFF. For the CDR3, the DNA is TGTGCCAGCAGCCAAGCGCACGGTATCACTGAAGCTTTCTTT.